This TCR beta chain was captured by sequencing in a study of blood T cell repertoires in COVID-19. Study information: The analysed material was cDNA or gDNA that came from T cells, B-cell-depleted T cells, or PBMCs.

In the original analysis: Scientists estimated how many nucleated cells there were by amplifying reference gene primers. TCRdb's table, derived via immunoSEQ multiplex PCR, lists solely in-frame clones and lacks some. V and J calls and clone size come straight from that table; D and trimming were deduced from the DNA. Among under 300,000 clones listed, 86% were seen once. The CDR3 is 13 residues long. V dropped 2 bases and J dropped 4 bases, with 8 bases sitting between them. Germline lookup yields CDR1 SNHLY and CDR2 FYNNEI. The sequenced material came from peripheral blood. The chain employs TRBV2 and TRBJ1-2; tentatively, D is TRBD1 (6 bases). The source is a man aged 30-40 years who had recovered from COVID-19. CDR3 region: CASSERQVYGYTF. The DNA of the CDR3 is TGTGCCAGCAGTGAAAGACAGGTCTATGGCTACACCTTC.